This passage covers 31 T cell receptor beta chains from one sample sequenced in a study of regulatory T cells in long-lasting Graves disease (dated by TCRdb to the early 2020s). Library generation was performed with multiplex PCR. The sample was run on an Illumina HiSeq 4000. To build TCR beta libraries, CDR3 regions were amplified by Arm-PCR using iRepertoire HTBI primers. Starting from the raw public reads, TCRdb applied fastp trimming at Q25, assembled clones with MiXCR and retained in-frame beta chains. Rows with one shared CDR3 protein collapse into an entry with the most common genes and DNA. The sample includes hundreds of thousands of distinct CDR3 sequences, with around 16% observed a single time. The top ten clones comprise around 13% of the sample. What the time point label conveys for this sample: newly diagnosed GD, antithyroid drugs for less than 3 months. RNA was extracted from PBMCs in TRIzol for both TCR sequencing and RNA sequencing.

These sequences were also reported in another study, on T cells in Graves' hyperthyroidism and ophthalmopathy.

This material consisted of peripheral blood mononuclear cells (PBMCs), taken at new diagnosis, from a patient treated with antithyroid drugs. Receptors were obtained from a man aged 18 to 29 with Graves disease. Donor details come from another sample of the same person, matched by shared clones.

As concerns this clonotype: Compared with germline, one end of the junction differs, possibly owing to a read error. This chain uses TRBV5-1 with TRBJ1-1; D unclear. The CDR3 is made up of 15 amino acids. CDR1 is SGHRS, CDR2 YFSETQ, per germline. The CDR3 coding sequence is TGCGCCAACAGCCTAGAGCCGGGTTTATTCACTGAAGCTTTCTTT. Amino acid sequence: CANSLEPGLFTEAFF.

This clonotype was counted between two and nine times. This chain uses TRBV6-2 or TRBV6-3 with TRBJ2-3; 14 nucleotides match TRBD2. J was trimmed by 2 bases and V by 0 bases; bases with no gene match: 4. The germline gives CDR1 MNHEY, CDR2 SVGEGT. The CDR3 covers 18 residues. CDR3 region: CASSYSRLAGGHTDTQYF. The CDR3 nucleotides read TGTGCCAGCAGTTACTCTCGACTAGCGGGAGGGCACACAGATACGCAGTATTTT.

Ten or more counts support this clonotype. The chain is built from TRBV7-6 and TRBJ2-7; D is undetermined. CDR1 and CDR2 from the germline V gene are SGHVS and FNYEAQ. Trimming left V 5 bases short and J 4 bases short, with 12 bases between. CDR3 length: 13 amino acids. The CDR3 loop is CASSQTHRYEQYF. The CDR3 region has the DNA TGTGCCAGCAGCCAGACACACAGATACGAGCAGTACTTC.

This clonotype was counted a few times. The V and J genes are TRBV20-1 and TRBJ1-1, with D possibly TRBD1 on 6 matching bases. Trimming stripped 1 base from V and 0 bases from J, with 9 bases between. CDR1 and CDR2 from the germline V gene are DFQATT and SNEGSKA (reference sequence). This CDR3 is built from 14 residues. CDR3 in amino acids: CSARVQGMNTEAFF. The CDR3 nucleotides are TGCAGTGCTAGAGTTCAGGGGATGAACACTGAAGCTTTCTTT.

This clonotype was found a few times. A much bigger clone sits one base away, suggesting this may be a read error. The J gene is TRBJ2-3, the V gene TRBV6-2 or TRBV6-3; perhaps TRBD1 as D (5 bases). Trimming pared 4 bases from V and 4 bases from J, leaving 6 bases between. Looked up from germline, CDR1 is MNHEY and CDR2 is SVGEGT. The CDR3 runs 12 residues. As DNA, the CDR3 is TGTGCCAGCAGTTCAGGGTCAGATACGCAGTATTTT. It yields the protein CASSSGSDTQYF.

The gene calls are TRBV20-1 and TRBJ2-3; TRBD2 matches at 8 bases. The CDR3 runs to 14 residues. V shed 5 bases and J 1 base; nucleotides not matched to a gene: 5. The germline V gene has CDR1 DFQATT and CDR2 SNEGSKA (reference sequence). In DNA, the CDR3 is TGCAGTGCTCTAACTAGCGGCCGCACAGATACGCAGTATTTT. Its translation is CSALTSGRTDTQYF.

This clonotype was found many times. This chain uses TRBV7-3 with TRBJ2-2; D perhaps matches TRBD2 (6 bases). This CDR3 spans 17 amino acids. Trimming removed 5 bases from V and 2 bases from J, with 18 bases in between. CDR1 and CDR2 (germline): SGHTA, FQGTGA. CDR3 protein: CASSRTEGTFNTGELFF. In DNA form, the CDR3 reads TGTGCCAGCAGCCGCACGGAGGGAACGTTTAACACCGGGGAGCTGTTTTTT.

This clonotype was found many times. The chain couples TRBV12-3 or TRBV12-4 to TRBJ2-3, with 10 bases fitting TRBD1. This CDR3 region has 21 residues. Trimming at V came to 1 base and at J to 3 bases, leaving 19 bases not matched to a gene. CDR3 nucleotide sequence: TGTGCCAGCAGTTTAGTCCCAGGGGGACAGGGGACGGGAGAGGAGACAGATACGCAGTATTTT. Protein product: CASSLVPGGQGTGEETDTQYF.

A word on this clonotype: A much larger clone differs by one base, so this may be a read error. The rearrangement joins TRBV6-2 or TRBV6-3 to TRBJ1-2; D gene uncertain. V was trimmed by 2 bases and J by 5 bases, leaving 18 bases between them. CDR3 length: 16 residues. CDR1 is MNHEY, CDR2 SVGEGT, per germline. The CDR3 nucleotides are TGTGCCAGCAGTTACAAGCAAGGCTTGAGCATTTATGGCTACACCTTC. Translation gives CASSYKQGLSIYGYTF.

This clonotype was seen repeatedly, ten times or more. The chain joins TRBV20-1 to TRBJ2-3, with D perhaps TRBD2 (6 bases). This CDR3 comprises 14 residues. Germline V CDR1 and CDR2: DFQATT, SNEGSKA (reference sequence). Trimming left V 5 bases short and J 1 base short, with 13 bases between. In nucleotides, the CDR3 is TGCAGTGCTGCCCTTTCGGGGGGCACAGATACGCAGTATTTT. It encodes CSAALSGGTDTQYF.

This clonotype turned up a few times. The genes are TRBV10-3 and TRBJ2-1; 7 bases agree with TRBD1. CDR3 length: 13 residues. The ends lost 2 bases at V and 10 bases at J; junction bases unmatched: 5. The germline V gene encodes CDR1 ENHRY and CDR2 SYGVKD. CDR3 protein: CAISETLQGEQFF. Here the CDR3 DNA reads TGTGCCATCAGTGAGACTTTACAGGGGGAGCAGTTCTTC.

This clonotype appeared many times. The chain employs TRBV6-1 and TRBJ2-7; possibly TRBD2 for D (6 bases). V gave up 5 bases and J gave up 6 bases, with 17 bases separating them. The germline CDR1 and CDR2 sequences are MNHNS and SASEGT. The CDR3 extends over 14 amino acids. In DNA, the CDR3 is TGTGCCAGCAGTCCCTCGGCGGGAAGCGGCGAGCAGTACTTC. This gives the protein CASSPSAGSGEQYF.

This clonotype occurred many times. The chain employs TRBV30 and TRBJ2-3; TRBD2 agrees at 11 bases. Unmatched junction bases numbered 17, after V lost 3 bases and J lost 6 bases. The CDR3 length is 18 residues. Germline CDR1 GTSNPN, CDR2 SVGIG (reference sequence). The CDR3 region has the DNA TGTGCCTGGAGCTCCACCGGGACTAGCGGAGTACGTTACGATACGCAGTATTTT. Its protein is CAWSSTGTSGVRYDTQYF.

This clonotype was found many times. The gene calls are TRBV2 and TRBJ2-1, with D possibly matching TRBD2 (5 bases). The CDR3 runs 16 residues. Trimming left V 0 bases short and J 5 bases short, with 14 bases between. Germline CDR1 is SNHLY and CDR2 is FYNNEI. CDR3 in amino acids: CASSEAPSRVNNEQFF. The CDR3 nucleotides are TGTGCCAGCAGTGAAGCCCCGTCGAGGGTTAACAATGAGCAGTTCTTC.

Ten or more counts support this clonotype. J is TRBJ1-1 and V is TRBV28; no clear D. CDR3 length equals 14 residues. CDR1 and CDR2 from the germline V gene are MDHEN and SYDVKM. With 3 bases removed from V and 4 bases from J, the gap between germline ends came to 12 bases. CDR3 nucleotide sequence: TGTGCCAGCAGTTTTCAAGTGGAGGCCACTGAAGCTTTCTTT. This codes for CASSFQVEATEAFF.

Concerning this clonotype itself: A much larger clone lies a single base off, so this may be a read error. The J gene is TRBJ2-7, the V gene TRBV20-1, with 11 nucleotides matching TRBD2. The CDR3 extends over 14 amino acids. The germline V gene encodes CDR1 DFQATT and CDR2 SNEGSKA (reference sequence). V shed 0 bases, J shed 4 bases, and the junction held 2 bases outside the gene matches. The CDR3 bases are TGCAGTGCTAGAGATCTAGCGGGAGGTTACGAGCAGTACTTC. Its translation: CSARDLAGGYEQYF.

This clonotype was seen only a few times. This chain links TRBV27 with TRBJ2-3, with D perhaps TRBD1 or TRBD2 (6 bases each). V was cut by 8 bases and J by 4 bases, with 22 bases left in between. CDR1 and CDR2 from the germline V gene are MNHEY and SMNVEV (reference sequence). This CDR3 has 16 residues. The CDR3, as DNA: TGTGCCAGCCGACAAACGAGGGGGGCCGGCGCAGATACGCAGTATTTT. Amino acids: CASRQTRGAGADTQYF.

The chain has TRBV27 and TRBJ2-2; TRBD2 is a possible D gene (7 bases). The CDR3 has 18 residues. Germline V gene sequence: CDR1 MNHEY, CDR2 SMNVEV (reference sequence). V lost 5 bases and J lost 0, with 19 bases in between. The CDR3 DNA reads TGTGCCAGCAGTGTGGGGGCTAGCGGACCTGCGAACACCGGGGAGCTGTTTTTT. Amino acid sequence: CASSVGASGPANTGELFF.

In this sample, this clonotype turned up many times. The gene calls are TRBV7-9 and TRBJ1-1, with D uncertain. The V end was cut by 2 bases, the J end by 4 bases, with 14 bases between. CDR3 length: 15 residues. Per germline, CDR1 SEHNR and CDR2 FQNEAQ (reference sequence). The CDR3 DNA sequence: TGTGCCAGCAGCTTAAGCGATCGTACGGGCACTGAAGCTTTCTTT. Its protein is CASSLSDRTGTEAFF.

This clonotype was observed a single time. CDR3 sequence: CASSIRSSYTGELFF. The CDR3, as DNA: TGTGCCAGTAGTATTCGTAGCAGTTACACCGGGGAGCTGTTTTTT. The V and J genes are TRBV19 and TRBJ2-2; D call uncertain. Trimming cost V 3 bases and J 3 bases, with 11 bases left between them. Germline V gene sequence: CDR1 LNHDA, CDR2 SQIVND (reference sequence). CDR3 size: 15 residues.

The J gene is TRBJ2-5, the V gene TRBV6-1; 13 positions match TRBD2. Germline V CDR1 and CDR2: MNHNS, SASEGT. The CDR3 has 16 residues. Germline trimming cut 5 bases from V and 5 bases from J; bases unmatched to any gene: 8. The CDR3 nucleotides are TGTGCCAGCAGTCTAGGGACTAGCGGGATCGGTGAGACCCAGTACTTC. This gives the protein CASSLGTSGIGETQYF.

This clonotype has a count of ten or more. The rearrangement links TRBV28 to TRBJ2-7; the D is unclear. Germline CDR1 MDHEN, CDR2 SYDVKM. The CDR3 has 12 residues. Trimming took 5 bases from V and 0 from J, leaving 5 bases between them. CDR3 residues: CASSIYSYEQYF. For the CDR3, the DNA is TGTGCCAGCAGTATTTACTCCTACGAGCAGTACTTC.

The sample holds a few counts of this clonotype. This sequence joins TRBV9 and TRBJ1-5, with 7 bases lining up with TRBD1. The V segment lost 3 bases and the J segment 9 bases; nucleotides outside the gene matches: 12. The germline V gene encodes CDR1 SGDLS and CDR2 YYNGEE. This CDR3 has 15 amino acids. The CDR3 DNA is TGTGCCAGCAGCGCCTCGGGGACAGACCTTCGGCCCCAGCATTTT. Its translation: CASSASGTDLRPQHF.

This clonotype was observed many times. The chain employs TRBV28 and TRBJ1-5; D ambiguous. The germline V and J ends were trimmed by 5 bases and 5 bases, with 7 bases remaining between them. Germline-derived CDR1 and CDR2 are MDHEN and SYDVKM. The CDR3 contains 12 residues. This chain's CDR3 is CASSPQYQPQHF. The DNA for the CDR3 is TGTGCCAGCAGTCCGCAGTATCAGCCCCAGCATTTT.

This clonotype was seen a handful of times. The CDR3 DNA reads as TGTGCCGGGACCGAGGCGGGTGGCTACACCTTC. The encoded protein is CAGTEAGGYTF. V and J are TRBV6-2 or TRBV6-3 and TRBJ1-2; tentatively, D is TRBD1 (5 bases). Trimming left V 11 bases short and J 7 bases short, with 14 bases between. This CDR3 region has 11 residues. Germline lookup yields CDR1 MNHEY and CDR2 SVGEGT.

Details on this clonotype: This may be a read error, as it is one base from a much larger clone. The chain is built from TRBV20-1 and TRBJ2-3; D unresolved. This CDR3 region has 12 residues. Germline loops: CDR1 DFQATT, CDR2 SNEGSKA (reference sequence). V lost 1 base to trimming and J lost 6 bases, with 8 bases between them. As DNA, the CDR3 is TGCAGTGCTAGAGTACCGTCGGATACGCAGTATTTT. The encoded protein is CSARVPSDTQYF.

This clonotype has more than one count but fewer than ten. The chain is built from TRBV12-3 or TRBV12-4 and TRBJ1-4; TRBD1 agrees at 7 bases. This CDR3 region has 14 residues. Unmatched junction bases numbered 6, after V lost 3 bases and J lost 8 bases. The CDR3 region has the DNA TGTGCCAGCAGTTTCCGACAGGGTTTAGAAAAACTGTTTTTT. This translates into CASSFRQGLEKLFF.

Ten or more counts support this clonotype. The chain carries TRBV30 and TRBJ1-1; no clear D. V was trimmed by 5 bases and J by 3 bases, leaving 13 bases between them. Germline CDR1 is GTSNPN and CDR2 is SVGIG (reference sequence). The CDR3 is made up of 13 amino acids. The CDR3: CAWSAGWDTEAFF. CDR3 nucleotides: TGTGCCTGGTCAGCGGGGTGGGACACTGAAGCTTTCTTT.

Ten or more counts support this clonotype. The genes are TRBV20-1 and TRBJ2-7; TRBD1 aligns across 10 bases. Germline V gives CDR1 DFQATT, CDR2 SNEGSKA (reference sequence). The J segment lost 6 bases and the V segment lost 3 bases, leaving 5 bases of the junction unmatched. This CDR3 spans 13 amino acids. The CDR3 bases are TGCAGTGCTAGGGGACAGGGGAGAGGCGAGCAGTACTTC. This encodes CSARGQGRGEQYF.

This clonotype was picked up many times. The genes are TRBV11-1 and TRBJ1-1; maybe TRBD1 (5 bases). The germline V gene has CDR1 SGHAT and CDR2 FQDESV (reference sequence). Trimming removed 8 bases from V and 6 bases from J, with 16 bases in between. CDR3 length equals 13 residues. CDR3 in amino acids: CASALGGAAEAFF. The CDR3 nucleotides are TGTGCCAGCGCGTTGGGAGGGGCGGCTGAAGCTTTCTTT.

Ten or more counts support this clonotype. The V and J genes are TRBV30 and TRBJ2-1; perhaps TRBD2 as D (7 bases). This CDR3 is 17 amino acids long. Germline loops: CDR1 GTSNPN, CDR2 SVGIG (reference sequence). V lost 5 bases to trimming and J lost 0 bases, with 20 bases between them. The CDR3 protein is CAWWGGLGISSYNEQFF. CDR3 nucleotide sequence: TGTGCCTGGTGGGGGGGCCTGGGAATTAGCTCCTACAATGAGCAGTTCTTC.